This T cell receptor beta chain was sequenced for a study of blood T cell repertoires in COVID-19. Study background: The United States, Italy and Spain supplied acute and convalescent COVID-19 samples.

The germline gives CDR1 GTSNPN, CDR2 SVGIG (reference sequence). V gave up 2 bases and J gave up 5 bases; unmatched junction bases: 17. This CDR3 has 18 amino acids. Clones were read by immunoSEQ multiplex PCR, and TCRdb kept only the in-frame ones, dropping some. The table lists 120,000 to 150,000 clones, approximately 85% of them singletons. Cohort assignment relied on participant-reported clinical history. The chain recombines TRBV30 with TRBJ1-5; 8 bases line up with TRBD1. The receptor comes from a woman in her 50s with acute COVID-19. The material sequenced was PBMCs or T cells enriched from blood (not recorded which). The CDR3 sequence is CAWSMRPRQGAIHQPQHF. CDR3 coding DNA: TGTGCCTGGAGTATGAGACCCCGCCAGGGGGCAATTCATCAGCCCCAGCATTTT.